This passage covers 22 T cell receptor beta chains from one sample sequenced in a study of vaccination effects on CD4 cells after COVID-19 (dated by TCRdb to between 2021 and 2024). After about 9 days of culture, CD4+ T cells were isolated with the EasySep CD4+ T cell isolation kit. Receptor amplification or capture employed the immunoSEQ multiplex PCR assay. In TCRdb, the immuneACCESS table is reduced to in-frame sequences with V and J assigned. These tables do not hold every clone; where another copy was compared, an unresolved V gene accounts for under half, and the others remain unexplained. This sample comprises approximately 46,000 clones, 60% to 80% of them detected only once. The ten largest clones represent 8.5% to 10% of the sample. These receptors are not linked to any known antigen. The sample in question was CD4+ T cells from PBMCs cultured without peptide, obtained before COVID-19 vaccination. The receptors were sampled from a human donor who had a prior SARS-CoV-2 infection.

The DNA of the CDR3 is TGTGCCAGCTCAGCAGGGTTAGCCTACGAGCAGTACTTC. As protein: CASSAGLAYEQYF. This chain uses TRBV18 with TRBJ2-7; a weak D match, TRBD1 (5 bases). From germline, CDR1 is KGHSH and CDR2 LQKENI. The CDR3 has 13 amino acids. The germline V and J ends were trimmed by 5 bases and 2 bases, with 10 bases remaining between them.

The chain uses TRBV5-1 and TRBJ2-1; D is perhaps TRBD2 (5 bases). The CDR3 loop spans 16 amino acids. Trimming pared 0 bases from V and 0 bases from J, leaving 10 bases between. Germline CDR1 is SGHRS and CDR2 is YFSETQ. Here the CDR3 reads CASSLVAGSSYNEQFF. DNA for the CDR3: TGCGCCAGCAGCTTGGTCGCGGGTTCCTCCTACAATGAGCAGTTCTTC.

The chain has TRBV5-1 and TRBJ2-7, with D uncertain. Germline assignment: CDR1 SGHRS and CDR2 YFSETQ. The CDR3 loop spans 13 amino acids. The V end lost 2 bases, the J end lost 7 bases, and 13 bases lay between the germline ends. The CDR3 here is CASSFSDGQEQYF. In DNA, the CDR3 is TGCGCCAGCAGCTTCTCGGACGGTCAAGAGCAGTACTTC.

The J gene is TRBJ2-5, the V gene TRBV20-1; 10 bases map to TRBD2. The germline V gene has CDR1 DFQATT and CDR2 SNEGSKA (reference sequence). The trim removed 3 bases at V and 5 bases at J, leaving 6 bases unmatched. The CDR3 consists of 14 residues. For the CDR3, the DNA is TGCAGTGCTAGTGGTCTAGCGGGAGAGGAGACCCAGTACTTC. As protein: CSASGLAGEETQYF.

V and J are TRBV18 and TRBJ2-1; TRBD2 matches at 7 bases. The CDR3 is made up of 14 amino acids. V shed 2 bases and J 5 bases; nucleotides not matched to a gene: 3. Germline assignment: CDR1 KGHSH and CDR2 LQKENI. CDR3 region: CASSPISGDNEQFF. CDR3 coding DNA: TGTGCCAGCTCACCAATAAGCGGGGACAATGAGCAGTTCTTC.

V gene TRBV10-2 combines with J gene TRBJ2-7, with 8 bases that match TRBD2. CDR1 and CDR2 from the germline V gene are WSHSY and SAAADI. With 6 bases clipped from V and 3 bases from J, the junction kept 37 bases outside the gene matches. This CDR3 comprises 24 residues. Written as DNA, the CDR3 is TGCGCCAGCAGGGGGCGAGGGGGGACTACGTACACGAGCGGGAGAGGTAGATTCTTCTACGAGCAGTACTTC. This translates into CASRGRGGTTYTSGRGRFFYEQYF.

This chain links TRBV5-1 with TRBJ2-3; TRBD2 agrees at 8 bases. This CDR3 spans 17 amino acids. Looked up from germline, CDR1 is SGHRS and CDR2 is YFSETQ. V was pared by 3 bases and J by 7 bases, with 16 bases of the junction left unmatched. The CDR3 nucleotides are TGCGCCAGCAGCTCCCCACCAGGGCGGACTAGCACGCATACGCAGTATTTT. Translated: CASSSPPGRTSTHTQYF.

The CDR3 nucleotides read TGTGCCAGTAGTTCTATAAGGAACAGGGGAAGCTATGGCTACACCTTC. Protein sequence: CASSSIRNRGSYGYTF. This chain connects TRBV19 to TRBJ1-2, with 7 bases matching TRBD1. This CDR3 has 16 residues. CDR1 is LNHDA, CDR2 SQIVND, per germline (reference sequence). Trimming at V came to 5 bases and at J to 4 bases, leaving 13 bases not matched to a gene.

This chain joins TRBV6-2 or TRBV6-3 and TRBJ2-3; 7 nucleotides match TRBD2. There are 15 residues in the CDR3. The junction had 10 bases not matched to a gene; V was cut back by 4 bases and J by 6 bases. Germline values: CDR1 MNHEY, CDR2 SVGEGT. CDR3 coding DNA: TGTGCCAGCAGTTCCCCGGGAGGCATGGGCGATACGCAGTATTTT. Translated, it gives CASSSPGGMGDTQYF.

The chain has TRBV28 and TRBJ1-2; D is unclear. Germline V lookup: CDR1 MDHEN, CDR2 SYDVKM. The V end lost 3 bases, the J end lost 6 bases, and 5 bases lay between the germline ends. The CDR3 sequence is 11 residues long. DNA for the CDR3: TGTGCCAGCAGTTTGATGGATGGCTACACCTTC. Its translation is CASSLMDGYTF.

V is TRBV18 and J is TRBJ2-1; no reliable D call. Germline V lookup: CDR1 KGHSH, CDR2 LQKENI. The CDR3 has 14 amino acids. Trimming took 3 bases from V and 10 from J, leaving 16 bases between them. The CDR3 is CASSPPTAAGEQFF. The CDR3 coding sequence is TGTGCCAGCTCACCCCCCACCGCCGCCGGAGAGCAGTTCTTC.

The chain recombines TRBV6-1 with TRBJ1-2; TRBD1 is a possible D gene (5 bases). Trimming left V 2 bases short and J 5 bases short, with 15 bases between. The CDR3 length is 15 residues. CDR1 is MNHNS, CDR2 SASEGT, per germline. The CDR3 DNA is TGTGCCAGCAGTGAAATTGGTGCAGGGAGTTATGGCTACACCTTC. It encodes CASSEIGAGSYGYTF.

The chain joins TRBV2 to TRBJ1-6; weak D call: TRBD1 (5 bases). This CDR3 has 16 residues. The V gene lost 0 bases and the J gene lost 5 bases, with 11 bases spanning the gap. Germline values: CDR1 SNHLY, CDR2 FYNNEI. The CDR3 sequence is CASSEAQGGDNSPLHF. CDR3 DNA sequence: TGTGCCAGCAGTGAAGCCCAGGGAGGGGATAATTCACCCCTCCACTTT. The full variable domain, rest sourced from reference TRBV2 and TRBJ1-6, is EPEVTQTPSHQVTQMGQEVILRCVPISNHLYFYWYRQILGQKVEFLVSFYNNEISEKSEIFDDQFSVERPDGSNFTLKIRSTKLEDSAMYFCASSEAQGGDNSPLHFGNGTRLTVT.

The rearrangement uses TRBV5-1 and TRBJ2-3; D possibly uses TRBD1 or TRBD2 (6 bases each). Trimming took off 0 bases at V and 2 bases at J, with 13 bases between the two ends. Germline values: CDR1 SGHRS, CDR2 YFSETQ. The CDR3 runs 16 residues. CDR3 protein: CASSLVGGSLTDTQYF. In DNA form, the CDR3 reads TGCGCCAGCAGCTTGGTCGGGGGCTCGCTCACAGATACGCAGTATTTT.

This clone was observed once. The chain combines TRBV6-5 with TRBJ2-5; a weak D match, TRBD1 (6 bases). Germline CDR1 reads MNHEY; CDR2 reads SVGAGI. The V end lost 8 bases, the J end lost 5 bases, and 15 bases lay between the germline ends. This CDR3 has 13 amino acids. This chain's CDR3 is CASSLGAWETQYF. The CDR3 nucleotides are TGTGCCAGCTCCCTGGGGGCGTGGGAGACCCAGTACTTC.

The J gene is TRBJ1-1, the V gene TRBV5-5; D ambiguous. Trimming stripped 4 bases from V and 0 bases from J, with 16 bases between. This CDR3 is built from 16 residues. Per the germline V gene, CDR1 is SGHKS and CDR2 is YYEKEE (reference sequence). The CDR3 DNA reads as TGTGCCAGCAGCCCAAGGAGGCAGATTATGAACACTGAAGCTTTCTTT. It yields the protein CASSPRRQIMNTEAFF. Filled out from reference TRBV5-5 and TRBJ1-1, the complete variable domain reads DAGVTQSPTHLIKTRGQQVTLRCSPISGHKSVSWYQQVLGQGPQFIFQYYEKEERGRGNFPDRFSARQFPNYSSELNVNALLLGDSALYLCASSPRRQIMNTEAFFGQGTRLTVV.

The J gene is TRBJ1-6, the V gene TRBV5-1; the D is unclear. V lost 0 bases and J 5 bases, leaving 12 bases between the germline ends. This CDR3 contains 16 residues. From germline, CDR1 is SGHRS and CDR2 YFSETQ. This chain's CDR3 is CASSLDLRRDNSPLHF. DNA for the CDR3: TGCGCCAGCAGCTTGGATCTCAGGCGTGATAATTCACCCCTCCACTTT. Drawing the rest from reference TRBV5-1 and TRBJ1-6, the complete variable domain is KAGVTQTPRYLIKTRGQQVTLSCSPISGHRSVSWYQQTPGQGLQFLFEYFSETQRNKGNFPGRFSGRQFSNSRSEMNVSTLELGDSALYLCASSLDLRRDNSPLHFGNGTRLTVT.

The chain carries TRBV5-6 and TRBJ2-1; 9 nucleotides match TRBD1. The junction had 5 bases not matched to a gene; V was cut back by 4 bases and J by 3 bases. CDR1 and CDR2 from the germline V gene are SGHDT and YYEEEE. CDR3 length equals 15 residues. The CDR3 is CASSDGTGNYNEQFF. The DNA of the CDR3 is TGTGCCAGCAGCGACGGGACAGGGAACTACAATGAGCAGTTCTTC.

The rearrangement links TRBV5-1 to TRBJ1-1; possibly TRBD1 for D (5 bases). Trimming removed 4 bases at V and 3 bases at J, with 19 bases between. The CDR3 contains 16 residues. Germline CDR1 and CDR2: SGHRS and YFSETQ. The CDR3 sequence: CASSPKGWGKDTEAFF. The CDR3 DNA sequence: TGCGCCAGCAGCCCAAAGGGGTGGGGGAAGGACACTGAAGCTTTCTTT.

V and J are TRBV4-1 and TRBJ2-2; 7 bases map to TRBD1. The length of the CDR3 is 14 residues. Germline V lookup: CDR1 MGHRA, CDR2 YSYEKL. J gave up 6 bases and V 6 bases, and 7 bases lay outside the gene matches. The CDR3 DNA sequence: TGCGCCAGCAGACGACAGGGTACCGCCGGGGAGCTGTTTTTT. Translation gives CASRRQGTAGELFF.

The chain is built from TRBV4-2 and TRBJ2-7, with 11 bases identical to TRBD1. Germline lookup yields CDR1 LGHNA and CDR2 YNFKEQ. The CDR3 loop spans 16 amino acids. V was pared by 1 base and J by 7 bases, with 9 bases of the junction left unmatched. CDR3 sequence (DNA): TGTGCCAGCAGCCAAGCTAGGACAGGGGGCCGAGGGGAGCAGTACTTC. Encoded protein: CASSQARTGGRGEQYF.

The genes are TRBV7-6 and TRBJ2-2; D is possibly TRBD2 (6 bases). Trimming took 5 bases from V and 0 from J, leaving 13 bases between them. Germline-derived CDR1 and CDR2 are SGHVS and FNYEAQ. CDR3 length equals 16 residues. The CDR3: CASSLAGGSNTGELFF. For the CDR3, the DNA is TGTGCCAGCAGCCTGGCCGGGGGATCGAACACCGGGGAGCTGTTTTTT.